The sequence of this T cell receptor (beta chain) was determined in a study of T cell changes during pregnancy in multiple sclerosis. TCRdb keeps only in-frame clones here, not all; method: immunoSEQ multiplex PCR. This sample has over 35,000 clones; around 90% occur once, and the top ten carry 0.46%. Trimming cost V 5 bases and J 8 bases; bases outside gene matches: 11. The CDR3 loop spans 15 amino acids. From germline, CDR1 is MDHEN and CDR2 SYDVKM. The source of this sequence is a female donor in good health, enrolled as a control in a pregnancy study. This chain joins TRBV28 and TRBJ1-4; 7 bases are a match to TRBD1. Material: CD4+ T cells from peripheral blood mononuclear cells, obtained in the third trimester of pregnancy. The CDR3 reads CASSTTGTVGEKLFF. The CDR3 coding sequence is TGTGCCAGCAGTACTACCGGGACAGTAGGAGAAAAACTGTTTTTT.